This T cell receptor (beta chain) was recovered during a study of blood T cell repertoires in COVID-19. After removal of 7 bases from V and 0 bases from J, the junction contained 5 bases not matched to a gene. The CDR3 sequence is 15 residues long. Germline V CDR1 and CDR2: SNHLY, FYNNEI. Authors' analysis steps: Researchers report that nucleated cell counts were estimated from reference gene primer amplification. Libraries were prepared by immunoSEQ multiplex PCR; TCRdb keeps only in-frame clonotypes and omits some of them. That table gives V, J and clone size, and the DNA gave D and trimming. The profile shows 70,000 to 100,000 clones, about 70% of them singletons.

The rearrangement links TRBV2 to TRBJ1-4, with 7 bases aligning to TRBD1. Specimen: peripheral blood. The receptor was isolated from an older woman in a cohort sampled during active or convalescent COVID-19. Written as DNA, the CDR3 is TGTGCCAGCAAGCTAGACAGGGCAACTAATGAAAAACTGTTTTTT. Translation gives CASKLDRATNEKLFF.